What follows describes a single TCR beta chain. Its cognate antigen is unknown. RNA transcripts yielded amplified TCR beta CDR3 regions. The TCR CDR3 first-round RT-PCR relied on the HTBI primer set. TCRdb independently ran MiXCR on the multiplex PCR reads; one entry per CDR3 protein. The sample holds approximately 720,000 distinct CDR3 sequences, around 20% seen once. This record belongs to a study of T cells in Graves' hyperthyroidism and ophthalmopathy. The study, taken as a whole, reports: In simple terms, a model built on 13 V-J features told ophthalmopathy apart from stable hyperthyroidism.

Subjects aged 18 to 65 presented with newly diagnosed hyperthyroidism of less than 2 months' duration. Blood was sampled at initial diagnosis of hyperthyroidism, prior to onset of any ophthalmopathy symptoms. The CDR3 consists of 16 residues. CDR1 and CDR2 from the germline V gene are LNHDA and SQIVND (reference sequence). V gave up 6 bases and J gave up 2 bases; unmatched junction bases: 8. Sequences were obtained from blood. The chain has TRBV19 and TRBJ2-3; 10 bases are shared with TRBD1. This sequence originates from a woman aged 45-65 years with Graves' hyperthyroidism that later progressed to Graves' ophthalmopathy. The CDR3 DNA reads TGTGCCAGTAGCAACCCGGACAGGGGGTTCACAGATACGCAGTATTTT. This codes for CASSNPDRGFTDTQYF.